This T cell receptor (beta chain) was captured by sequencing in a study of T cell repertoires in cytomegalovirus infection. Study overall: In the study, CMV epitopes included recently identified HLA-C-restricted and well-studied HLA-B-restricted ones. Carrying CMV and the relevant HLA type showed in public TCR beta signatures. Study findings and constraints: HLA-C-restricted CMV-specific TCR beta clonotypes were dominant in the ex vivo response.

About this clonotype: Its antigen is unknown.

The CDR3 consists of 15 residues. CDR1 and CDR2 from the germline V gene are SGHAT and FQNNGV. The V gene end was trimmed by 3 bases and the J gene end by 2 bases; junction bases not matched to a gene: 7. TCRdb recomputed calls from the reads with MiXCR, one row per CDR3 protein. Of under 120,000 distinct CDR3 sequences listed, roughly 39% are singletons. The specimen comprised CD8+ T cells from cultured PBMCs, sampled from culture after CMV antigen stimulation. The TCR comes from a human donor in good health (CMV status not recorded). Some clones in this sample may be carry-over from other donors' samples. This chain joins TRBV11-2 and TRBJ2-7, with 7 nucleotides matching TRBD2. CDR3 sequence (DNA): TGTGCCAGCAGCTTGGCGGCGGGGGAGACCTACGAGCAGTACTTC. It is translated as CASSLAAGETYEQYF.